Presented here are 9 T cell receptor beta chains from one specimen sequenced in a study of beta chain features in type 1 diabetes (dated by TCRdb to 2016 to 2018). The investigation overall reported the following: In all four CD4+ subsets, TCRB CDR3 length was moderately but significantly shorter in type 1 diabetes patients.

These receptors' antigens are unknown. The method was the immunoSEQ multiplex PCR assay. The High Capacity cDNA Reverse Transcription Kit was used to reverse transcribe all of the isolated RNA, meaning that expressed TCRB transcripts were what got sequenced. TCRdb mirrors the immuneACCESS table, restricted to in-frame sequences. Some clones are absent from its copies; in checked studies, under half trace to an unresolved V gene, and the reason for the others is unknown. In all, the sample holds over 200,000 clones, and 11% of those were seen once. About 0.018% of the sample goes to the ten largest clones. The specimen was naive CD4+ T cells from blood. The cell subset or site label for this specimen denotes: true naive CD4+ T cells. These receptors were taken from a man aged 30 to 45 with type 1 diabetes.

This clone was counted only a few times. The rearrangement links TRBV7-9 to TRBJ1-5; tentative D call: TRBD1 (5 bases). CDR1 is SEHNR and CDR2 is FQNEAQ in the germline V gene (reference sequence). The V and J ends lost 7 bases and 6 bases respectively, with 16 bases between them. CDR3 length: 14 amino acids. The CDR3 is CASTVGQGGQPQHF. DNA of the CDR3: TGTGCCAGCACCGTGGGGCAGGGTGGTCAGCCCCAGCATTTT.

V and J are TRBV12-5 and TRBJ1-1; D gene ambiguous. V was cut by 0 bases and J by 5 bases, with 10 bases left in between. CDR3 length: 14 residues. Germline CDR1 and CDR2: LGHNT and FRNRAP. The CDR3 DNA reads as TGTGCTAGTGGTTTGGTCCCGGGGAATACTGAAGCTTTCTTT. The encoded protein is CASGLVPGNTEAFF.

The rearrangement joins TRBV2 to TRBJ1-1; 7 bases agree with TRBD1. Unmatched junction bases numbered 5, after V lost 7 bases and J lost 0 bases. Germline loops: CDR1 SNHLY, CDR2 FYNNEI. This CDR3 contains 14 residues. The CDR3 is CASTLGTVNTEAFF. In DNA, the CDR3 is TGTGCCAGCACGCTGGGGACAGTGAACACTGAAGCTTTCTTT.

The rearrangement links TRBV5-4 to TRBJ1-1; maybe TRBD1 (5 bases). From germline, CDR1 is SGHNT and CDR2 YYREEE (reference sequence). The CDR3 sequence is 13 residues long. Trimming took off 5 bases at V and 1 base at J, with 9 bases between the two ends. The CDR3 reads CASRTQENTEAFF. CDR3 coding DNA: TGTGCCAGCAGAACACAGGAGAACACTGAAGCTTTCTTT. Using reference TRBV5-4 and TRBJ1-1 for the parts outside the CDR3, the full variable domain is ETGVTQSPTHLIKTRGQQVTLRCSSQSGHNTVSWYQQALGQGPQFIFQYYREEENGRGNFPPRFSGLQFPNYSSELNVNALELDDSALYLCASRTQENTEAFFGQGTRLTVV.

This clone has a handful of counts. The chain recombines TRBV18 with TRBJ2-2; 9 bases agree with TRBD1. The V gene's germline CDR1 is KGHSH and CDR2 LQKENI. V dropped 0 bases and J dropped 6; count of bases not matched to a gene: 2. The CDR3 length is 15 residues. The CDR3 DNA reads as TGTGCCAGCTCACCACCTCACAGGGGGCCCGGGGAGCTGTTTTTT. Residues: CASSPPHRGPGELFF.

The chain uses TRBV7-9 and TRBJ1-1; D uncertain. The CDR3 is made up of 12 amino acids. V gave up 1 base and J gave up 10 bases, with 10 bases separating them. Germline CDR1 is SEHNR and CDR2 is FQNEAQ (reference sequence). The CDR3 loop reads CASSLDPMSAFF. The CDR3 coding sequence is TGTGCCAGCAGCTTAGATCCTATGTCAGCTTTCTTT.

A few counts support this clone. The gene calls are TRBV6-5 and TRBJ2-1; TRBD2 matches 7 bases. CDR3 length equals 16 residues. Germline V lookup: CDR1 MNHEY, CDR2 SVGAGI. With 1 base clipped from V and 2 bases from J, the junction kept 5 bases outside the gene matches. CDR3 sequence: CASSYWRGTTYNEQFF. The CDR3 nucleotides read TGTGCCAGCAGTTACTGGCGGGGGACCACCTACAATGAGCAGTTCTTC.

In its sample, this clone was seen a few times. The gene calls are TRBV19 and TRBJ1-5; TRBD1 agrees at 8 bases. V was clipped by 3 bases and J by 7 bases; unmatched bases: 8. The CDR3 loop spans 15 amino acids. Germline lookup yields CDR1 LNHDA and CDR2 SQIVND (reference sequence). CDR3 residues: CASSIPGTGRQPQHF. DNA for the CDR3: TGTGCCAGTAGTATTCCAGGGACAGGACGCCAGCCCCAGCATTTT.

V is TRBV9 and J is TRBJ2-5; 11 nucleotides match TRBD1. Germline trimming cut 0 bases from V and 5 bases from J; bases unmatched to any gene: 15. Germline V gene lookup returns CDR1 SGDLS and CDR2 YYNGEE. This CDR3 has 19 amino acids. CDR3 in DNA: TGTGCCAGCAGCGTAGGTGGGGTAGTCCGGACAGGGGGCCGGGAGACCCAGTACTTC. Translated: CASSVGGVVRTGGRETQYF. The variable domain in full, with the rest retrieved from reference TRBV9 and TRBJ2-5, is DSGVTQTPKHLITATGQRVTLRCSPRSGDLSVYWYQQSLDQGLQFLIQYYNGEERAKGNILERFSAQQFPDLHSELNLSSLELGDSALYFCASSVGGVVRTGGRETQYFGPGTRLLVL.